Listed below are T cell receptor beta chains from one sample, sequenced in a study of T cells in Graves' hyperthyroidism and ophthalmopathy. TCRdb used MiXCR to reprocess the multiplex PCR reads, holding one entry per CDR3 protein. Among about 600,000 distinct CDR3 sequences listed, approximately 15% were seen once. Sequencing used blood. Every receptor here comes from a woman in her forties or fifties with Graves' ophthalmopathy. The conserved cysteine and the conserved F or W are not part of the CDR3 here. D genes are given only for firm matches.

CDR3 | V | D
ASSLVLAGGPIEQF | TRBV7-2 | TRBD2
ASTSQGGINSNQPQH | TRBV27 | TRBD1
ASSPPRQVAGELF | TRBV18 | -
ASSLTSGPLEQY | TRBV6-1 | TRBD2
SASPDTDTQY | TRBV20-1 | -
ASSPVFGDTQY | TRBV7-3 | -
ACSGQGGAATYNEQF | TRBV5-1 | TRBD1
ASNPGTGELF | TRBV6-1 | -
ASSYSFVNEQF | TRBV6-5 | -
ASSPTTRQWAHNEQF | TRBV12-3/TRBV12-4 | -
ASSVGGSGSLDTQY | TRBV9 | TRBD2
ASSLTGTSYNEQF | TRBV11-3 | -
SASQGISGISYNEQF | TRBV20-1 | TRBD2
ASSPQSGEQF | TRBV7-9 | -
ATSEAGQPGELF | TRBV24-1 | -
ASSITGGGSETQY | TRBV7-3 | -
ASSLELLAGTNTGELF | TRBV4-2 | TRBD2
ASRPDSYEQY | TRBV2 | -
ASSPHGSQGLGLYEQY | TRBV7-9 | TRBD2
ASSVGLAGGHEQY | TRBV9 | TRBD2
ASSPGTSPYNEQF | TRBV5-1 | TRBD2
SAIQREYNEQF | TRBV20-1 | TRBD2
ASSLDRGHRDTQY | TRBV28 | TRBD1
AWSAGTGVHEQY | TRBV30 | TRBD1
ASSGTSGSRGETQY | TRBV2 | TRBD2
ASIPDAIDSPLH | TRBV6-1 | -
ASSSRILGNTIY | TRBV11-3 | -
ASSLVRTWEAF | TRBV7-9 | -
ATQGLRISEQF | TRBV6-2/TRBV6-3 | -
ATSRDVLDRGYGAF | TRBV15 | TRBD1
ASSRGHRAEAF | TRBV27 | -
SASWGREYGYT | TRBV20-1 | -
ASSLDQTYNEQF | TRBV7-9 | -
ASNGGREIYNEQF | TRBV28 | TRBD2
ASSQGTSEGDQY | TRBV4-3 | TRBD2
ASSSLAGVPRETQY | TRBV11-3 | TRBD2
SAETSGRRYGTDTQY | TRBV20-1 | TRBD2
ASSLVPAYEQY | TRBV7-2 | -
ASSEARGRYGYT | TRBV6-1 | -
ASSVRGAGEQY | TRBV2 | -
ASSSTAPDTQY | TRBV28 | -
ASSSTADNEQF | TRBV18 | -
SARPRDRVYNEQF | TRBV20-1 | TRBD1
ASSPLTWAGGRGEETQY | TRBV7-9 | TRBD2
ASKNTGTVNYGYT | TRBV6-2/TRBV6-3 | -
ASRRGAYNEQF | TRBV28 | TRBD2
ASSGQGSGANVLT | TRBV2 | TRBD1
ASSYLAGGWETQY | TRBV6-2/TRBV6-3 | TRBD2
ASSYGGRSYEQY | TRBV6-2/TRBV6-3 | -
ASSPLIYGTDPNYGYT | TRBV14 | -
ASSQDISGEQF | TRBV14 | -
ASSTLQGYGQPQH | TRBV19 | -
ASKYTVNTEAF | TRBV12-3/TRBV12-4 | -
ATRRQNTGGLF | TRBV24-1 | -
ASSLGGSASYEQY | TRBV7-2 | TRBD2